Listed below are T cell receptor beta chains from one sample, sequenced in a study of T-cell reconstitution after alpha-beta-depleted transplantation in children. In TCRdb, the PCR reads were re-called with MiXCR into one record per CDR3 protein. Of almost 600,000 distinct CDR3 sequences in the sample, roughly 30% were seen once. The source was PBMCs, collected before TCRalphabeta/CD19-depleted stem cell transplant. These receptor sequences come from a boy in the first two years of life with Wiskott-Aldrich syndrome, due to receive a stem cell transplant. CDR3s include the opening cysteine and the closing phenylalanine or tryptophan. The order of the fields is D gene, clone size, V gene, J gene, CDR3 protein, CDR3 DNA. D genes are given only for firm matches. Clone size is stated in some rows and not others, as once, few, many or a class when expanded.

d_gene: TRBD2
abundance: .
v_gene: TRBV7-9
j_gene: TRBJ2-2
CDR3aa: CASSLPQRGVGELFF
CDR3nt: TGTGCCAGCAGCTTACCGCAACGGGGGGTCGGGGAGCTGTTTTTT

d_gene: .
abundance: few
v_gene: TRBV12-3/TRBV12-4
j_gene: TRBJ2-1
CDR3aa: CASSLARATLNNEQFF
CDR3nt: TGTGCCAGCAGTTTAGCGAGAGCGACACTGAACAATGAGCAGTTCTTC

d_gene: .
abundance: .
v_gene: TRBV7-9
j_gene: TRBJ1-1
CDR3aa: CASSPWPGKASTEAFF
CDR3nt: TGTGCCAGCAGCCCGTGGCCAGGGAAGGCGTCCACTGAAGCTTTCTTT

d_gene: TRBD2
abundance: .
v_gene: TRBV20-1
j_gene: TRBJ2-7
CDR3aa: CSGAGEYEQYF
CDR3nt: TGCAGTGGAGCGGGAGAGTACGAGCAGTACTTC

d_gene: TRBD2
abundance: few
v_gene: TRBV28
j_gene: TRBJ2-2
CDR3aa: CASIPFFAGAVTGELFF
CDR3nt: TGTGCCAGCATCCCTTTTTTTGCGGGAGCTGTCACCGGGGAGCTGTTTTTT

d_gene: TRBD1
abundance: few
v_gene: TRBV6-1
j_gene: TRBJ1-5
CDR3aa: CASSEDDRDQPQHF
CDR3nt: TGTGCCAGCAGTGAAGACGACAGGGATCAGCCCCAGCATTTT

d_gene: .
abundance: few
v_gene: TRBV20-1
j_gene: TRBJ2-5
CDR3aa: CSAYHGAEETQYF
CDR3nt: TGCAGTGCTTACCATGGGGCCGAAGAGACCCAGTACTTC

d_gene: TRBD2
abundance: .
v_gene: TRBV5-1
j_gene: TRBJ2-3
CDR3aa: CASSLEAGISDTQYF
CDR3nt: TGCGCCAGCAGCTTGGAAGCGGGAATTTCGGATACGCAGTATTTT

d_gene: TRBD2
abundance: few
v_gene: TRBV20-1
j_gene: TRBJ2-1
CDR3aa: CSAAGTRARGEQFF
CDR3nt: TGCAGTGCTGCCGGGACTAGGGCAAGGGGTGAGCAGTTCTTC

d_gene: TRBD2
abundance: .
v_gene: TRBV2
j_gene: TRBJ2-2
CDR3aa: CASKSTSGPVGTGELFF
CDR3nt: TGTGCCAGCAAATCGACTAGCGGACCTGTAGGGACCGGGGAGCTGTTTTTT

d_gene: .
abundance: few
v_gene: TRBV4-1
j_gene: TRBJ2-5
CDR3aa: CASSRSQGLGETQYF
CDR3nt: TGCGCCAGCAGCCGATCCCAGGGTCTAGGGGAGACCCAGTACTTC

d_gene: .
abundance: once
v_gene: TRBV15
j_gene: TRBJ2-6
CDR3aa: CATSREQGGPGANVLTF
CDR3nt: TGTGCCACCAGCAGAGAGCAGGGAGGCCCTGGGGCCAACGTCCTGACTTTC

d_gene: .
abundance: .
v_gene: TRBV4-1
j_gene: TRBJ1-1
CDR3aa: CASSQGPAENTEAFF
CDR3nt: TGCGCCAGCAGCCAAGGCCCAGCAGAGAACACTGAAGCTTTCTTT

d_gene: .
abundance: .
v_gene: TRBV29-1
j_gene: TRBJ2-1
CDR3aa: CSVDSSGLYNEQFF
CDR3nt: TGCAGCGTTGATAGTAGCGGTCTTTACAATGAGCAGTTCTTC

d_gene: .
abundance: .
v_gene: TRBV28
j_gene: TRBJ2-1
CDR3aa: CASSFVGRGTSYNEQFF
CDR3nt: TGTGCCAGCAGTTTTGTCGGACGCGGCACCTCCTACAATGAGCAGTTCTTC

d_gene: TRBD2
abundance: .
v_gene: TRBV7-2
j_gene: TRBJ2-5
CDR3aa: CASSSMGGRQETQYF
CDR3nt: TGTGCCAGCAGCTCAATGGGCGGGAGGCAAGAGACCCAGTACTTC

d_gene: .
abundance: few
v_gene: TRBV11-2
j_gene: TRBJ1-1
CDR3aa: CASSLDPGREAFF
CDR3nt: TGTGCCAGCAGCTTAGACCCCGGTAGGGAAGCTTTCTTT

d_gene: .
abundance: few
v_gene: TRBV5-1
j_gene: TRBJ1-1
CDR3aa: CASSVGRSKVDTEAFF
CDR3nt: TGCGCCAGCAGCGTCGGACGGTCTAAGGTTGACACTGAAGCTTTCTTT